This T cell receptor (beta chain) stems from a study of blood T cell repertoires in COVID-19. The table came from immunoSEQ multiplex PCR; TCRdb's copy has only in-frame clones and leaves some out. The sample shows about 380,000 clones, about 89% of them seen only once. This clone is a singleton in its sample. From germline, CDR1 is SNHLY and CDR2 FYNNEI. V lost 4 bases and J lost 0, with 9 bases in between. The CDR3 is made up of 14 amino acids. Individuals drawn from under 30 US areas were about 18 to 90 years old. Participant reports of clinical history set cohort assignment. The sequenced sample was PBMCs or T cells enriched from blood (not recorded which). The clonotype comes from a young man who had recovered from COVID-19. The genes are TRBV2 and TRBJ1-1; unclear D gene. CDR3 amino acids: CASSVVSLNTEAFF. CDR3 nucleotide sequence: TGTGCCAGCAGTGTGGTCAGTTTGAACACTGAAGCTTTCTTT.